This T cell receptor beta chain appears in the sequencing data of a study of T cells in Graves' hyperthyroidism and ophthalmopathy. TCR beta CDR3 sequences were amplified from RNA transcripts. Initially, a first-round RT-PCR of the TCR CDR3 employed the HTBI primer set. Each CDR3 protein is one row after TCRdb ran MiXCR on the multiplex PCR reads. The table includes around 600,000 distinct CDR3 sequences, about 15% detected once. The source material was blood. The sequence derives from a woman between 50 and 59 years old with Graves' ophthalmopathy.

The CDR3 DNA sequence: TGTGCCAGCAGCCAAGAACGGGGCACTGAAGCTTTCTTT. Residues: CASSQERGTEAFF. The V gene is TRBV14, the J gene TRBJ1-1; D unclear. The CDR3 contains 13 residues. The V gene lost 0 bases and the J gene lost 4 bases, with 6 bases spanning the gap. From germline, CDR1 is SGHDN and CDR2 FVKESK.